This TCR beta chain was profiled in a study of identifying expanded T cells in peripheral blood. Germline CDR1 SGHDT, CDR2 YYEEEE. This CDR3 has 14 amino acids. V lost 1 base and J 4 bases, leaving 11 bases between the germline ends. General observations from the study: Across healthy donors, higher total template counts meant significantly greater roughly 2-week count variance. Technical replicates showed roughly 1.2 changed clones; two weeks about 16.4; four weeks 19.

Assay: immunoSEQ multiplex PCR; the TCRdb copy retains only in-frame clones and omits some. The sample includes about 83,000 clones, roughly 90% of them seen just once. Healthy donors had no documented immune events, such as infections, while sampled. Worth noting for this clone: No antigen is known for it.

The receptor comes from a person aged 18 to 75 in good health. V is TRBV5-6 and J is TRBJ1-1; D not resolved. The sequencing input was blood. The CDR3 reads CASSLFGRGTEAFF. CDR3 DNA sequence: TGTGCCAGCAGCTTGTTCGGTCGAGGCACTGAAGCTTTCTTT.